These 22 T cell receptor beta chains originate from one sample sequenced in a study of blood T cell repertoires in COVID-19. The method was immunoSEQ multiplex PCR; TCRdb's version includes in-frame clones alone and lacks a portion of them. The table records some 100,000 clones, roughly 88% of them present only once. Material: peripheral blood. These receptors were obtained from a human donor with active COVID-19. The donor label of this sample is uncertain.

The chain recombines TRBV2 with TRBJ2-7, with 9 bases matching TRBD1. CDR1 is SNHLY and CDR2 is FYNNEI in the germline V gene. Trimming cost V 8 bases and J 6 bases; bases outside gene matches: 11. The CDR3 loop spans 14 amino acids. The CDR3 coding sequence is TGTGCCAGCGGGGGAGGGACAGGGATTTTCGAGCAGTACTTC. This codes for CASGGGTGIFEQYF.

This clone has a single count. This sequence joins TRBV27 and TRBJ2-1, with 7 bases aligning to TRBD2. CDR3 length equals 20 residues. CDR1 and CDR2 from the germline V gene are MNHEY and SMNVEV (reference sequence). V shed 4 bases, J shed 0 bases, and the junction held 18 bases outside the gene matches. CDR3 sequence reads: CASSSGPTIFGGSSYNEQFF. CDR3 sequence (DNA): TGTGCCAGCAGTTCCGGCCCAACGATATTCGGGGGGAGCTCCTACAATGAGCAGTTCTTC.

The V gene is TRBV9, the J gene TRBJ2-7, with D tentatively TRBD2 (6 bases). V lost 0 bases, J lost 3 bases, and 13 bases lay in between. Germline V gives CDR1 SGDLS, CDR2 YYNGEE. The CDR3 totals 15 residues. CDR3 loop: CASSVAPGLNYEQYF. CDR3 nucleotides: TGTGCCAGCAGCGTAGCCCCGGGACTCAACTACGAGCAGTACTTC.

The V call is TRBV13, the J call TRBJ1-4, with TRBD1 matching over 11 bases. Germline V gene lookup returns CDR1 PRHDT and CDR2 FYEKMQ (reference sequence). Germline trimming cut 6 bases from V and 1 base from J; bases unmatched to any gene: 10. The CDR3 contains 18 residues. In nucleotides, the CDR3 is TGTGCCAGCAGAAAGACCGGGACAGGGGGGTTAACTAATGAAAAACTGTTTTTT. Its translation: CASRKTGTGGLTNEKLFF.

The rearrangement joins TRBV6-5 to TRBJ2-5, with D tentatively TRBD1 (6 bases). The CDR3 has 14 residues. The V end was cut by 6 bases, the J end by 2 bases, with 13 bases between. Germline-derived CDR1 and CDR2 are MNHEY and SVGAGI. Written as DNA, the CDR3 is TGTGCCAGCAGGGGACAACCTGCACAAGAGACCCAGTACTTC. Its protein is CASRGQPAQETQYF.

The chain carries TRBV29-1 and TRBJ1-1, with 7 bases aligning to TRBD1. Unmatched junction bases numbered 7, after V lost 7 bases and J lost 5 bases. This CDR3 comprises 12 residues. The V gene's germline CDR1 is SQVTM and CDR2 ANQGSEA. The CDR3: CSGYTGVTEAFF. The CDR3 nucleotides are TGCAGCGGATATACAGGGGTTACTGAAGCTTTCTTT.

The chain recombines TRBV28 with TRBJ1-2, with 7 bases matching TRBD1. V shed 6 bases and J 6 bases; nucleotides not matched to a gene: 10. The CDR3 extends over 14 amino acids. The germline CDR1 and CDR2 sequences are MDHEN and SYDVKM. This CDR3 is CASSDDREIHGYTF. DNA of the CDR3: TGTGCCAGCAGCGACGACAGGGAGATTCATGGCTACACCTTC.

This chain uses TRBV7-2 with TRBJ1-2, with TRBD1 matching over 8 bases. The ends lost 1 base at V and 7 bases at J; junction bases unmatched: 8. Germline V CDR1 and CDR2: SGHTA, FQGNSA. The CDR3 is 15 residues long. CDR3 sequence: CASSLDGGQVVGYTF. CDR3 DNA: TGTGCCAGCAGCTTAGATGGGGGACAGGTCGTTGGCTACACCTTC.

The chain combines TRBV18 with TRBJ2-3; 8 bases align to TRBD1. Germline V gene sequence: CDR1 KGHSH, CDR2 LQKENI. The CDR3 is made up of 16 amino acids. Losses at the gene ends were 5 bases for V and 0 bases for J; bases not matched to a gene: 7. As DNA, the CDR3 is TGTGCCAGCTCATCTCAAAGGACAGGGAGCACAGATACGCAGTATTTT. This gives the protein CASSSQRTGSTDTQYF.

The chain couples TRBV9 to TRBJ1-3; no reliable D call. Germline assignment: CDR1 SGDLS and CDR2 YYNGEE. Deletions cut 0 bases from V and 0 bases from J, with 13 bases between. The length of the CDR3 is 17 residues. The CDR3 protein is CASSVGSGRLSGNTIYF. As DNA, the CDR3 is TGTGCCAGCAGCGTAGGATCTGGGAGACTCTCTGGAAACACCATATATTTT.

The chain is built from TRBV6-5 and TRBJ1-2, with TRBD1 identical over 9 bases. V gave up 9 bases and J gave up 8 bases; unmatched junction bases: 13. The germline V gene encodes CDR1 MNHEY and CDR2 SVGAGI. CDR3 length: 14 amino acids. In DNA, the CDR3 is TGTGCCAGGACAATGGGACAGGGAGGCTTCGGCTACACCTTC. Its protein is CARTMGQGGFGYTF.

The chain joins TRBV6-1 to TRBJ2-1, with TRBD1 as a possible D gene (5 bases). This CDR3 contains 12 residues. Germline CDR1 MNHNS, CDR2 SASEGT. V was clipped by 2 bases and J by 12 bases, with 11 bases between them. CDR3 residues: CASSEPNRMQFF. CDR3 DNA: TGTGCCAGCAGTGAACCGAACAGGATGCAGTTCTTC.

The gene calls are TRBV9 and TRBJ1-2, with D tentatively TRBD1 (5 bases). V was clipped by 3 bases and J by 4 bases, with 13 bases between them. Germline values: CDR1 SGDLS, CDR2 YYNGEE. The CDR3 covers 14 residues. CDR3 amino acids: CASSATTDAYGYTF. The CDR3 DNA follows: TGTGCCAGCAGCGCAACGACAGACGCCTATGGCTACACCTTC. Drawing the rest from reference TRBV9 and TRBJ1-2, the complete variable domain is DSGVTQTPKHLITATGQRVTLRCSPRSGDLSVYWYQQSLDQGLQFLIQYYNGEERAKGNILERFSAQQFPDLHSELNLSSLELGDSALYFCASSATTDAYGYTFGSGTRLTVV.

The chain carries TRBV7-6 and TRBJ2-3, with no clear D. Germline CDR1 SGHVS, CDR2 FNYEAQ. The CDR3 contains 15 residues. V lost 1 base to trimming and J lost 5 bases, with 13 bases between them. The CDR3 is CASSLGSGLEDTQYF. The CDR3 DNA reads as TGTGCCAGCAGCTTAGGATCCGGGTTGGAAGATACGCAGTATTTT.

A few counts support this clone. This chain uses TRBV6-6 with TRBJ1-2; 8 nucleotides align to TRBD1. CDR1 and CDR2 from the germline V gene are MNHNY and SVGAGI (reference sequence). This CDR3 is built from 13 residues. The V and J ends lost 6 bases and 4 bases, in that order; junction bases with no gene match: 4. This CDR3 is CASRPGQVYGYTF. For the CDR3, the DNA is TGTGCCAGCAGACCGGGACAGGTCTATGGCTACACCTTC.

The V call is TRBV6-5, the J call TRBJ2-7; 7 bases are a match to TRBD1. The CDR3 loop spans 13 amino acids. The J segment lost 1 base and the V segment lost 8 bases, leaving 5 bases of the junction unmatched. Germline assignment: CDR1 MNHEY and CDR2 SVGAGI. The CDR3 DNA reads TGTGCCAGCCGGCGGACAGGTTCCTACGAGCAGTACTTC. This encodes CASRRTGSYEQYF.

The chain carries TRBV30 and TRBJ2-1, with a weak D call TRBD2 (6 bases). V was pared by 5 bases and J by 6 bases, with 20 bases between. From germline, CDR1 is GTSNPN and CDR2 SVGIG (reference sequence). The CDR3 is 15 amino acids. The CDR3 nucleotides are TGTGCCTGGGGGCTTGGCGGGACTGCAAGCAATGAGCAGTTCTTC. It codes for CAWGLGGTASNEQFF.

The rearrangement links TRBV5-6 to TRBJ1-1; D gene uncertain. This CDR3 has 12 amino acids. The V and J ends lost 2 bases and 4 bases respectively, with 6 bases between them. CDR1 and CDR2 from the germline V gene are SGHDT and YYEEEE. In nucleotides, the CDR3 is TGTGCCAGCAGCTTCGCTAGCACTGAAGCTTTCTTT. Encoded protein: CASSFASTEAFF.

The genes are TRBV6-5 and TRBJ1-2; 10 bases fit TRBD1. V shed 7 bases and J 8 bases; nucleotides not matched to a gene: 4. Germline V gene data show CDR1 as MNHEY and CDR2 as SVGAGI. CDR3 length: 12 residues. The CDR3 sequence: CASTDRGRGYTF. DNA of the CDR3: TGTGCCAGCACCGACAGGGGGCGAGGCTACACCTTC.

The genes are TRBV15 and TRBJ2-7; weak D call: TRBD1 (6 bases). Trimming removed 1 base at V and 2 bases at J, with 6 bases between. This CDR3 comprises 13 residues. The germline CDR1 and CDR2 sequences are LNHNV and YYDKDF (reference sequence). The CDR3 protein is CATSRGDTYEQYF. The DNA of the CDR3 is TGTGCCACCAGCAGAGGGGACACCTACGAGCAGTACTTC.

The chain joins TRBV15 to TRBJ2-7, with TRBD1 matching 7 bases. The CDR3 sequence is 14 residues long. Trimming at V came to 1 base and at J to 6 bases, leaving 6 bases not matched to a gene. CDR1 and CDR2 from the germline V gene are LNHNV and YYDKDF (reference sequence). The CDR3 DNA follows: TGTGCCACCAGCAGAGGGGGGACAGTAGCCGAGCAGTACTTC. Encoded protein: CATSRGGTVAEQYF.

This clone showed up just once. The chain joins TRBV29-1 to TRBJ1-2; possible D gene TRBD1, 5 bases. Germline values: CDR1 SQVTM, CDR2 ANQGSEA. V was clipped by 4 bases and J by 2 bases, with 17 bases between them. The CDR3 spans 15 residues. CDR3 bases: TGCAGCGTTGTACAGGCAGGGCCCGCGAACTATGGCTACACCTTC. Translated, it gives CSVVQAGPANYGYTF.